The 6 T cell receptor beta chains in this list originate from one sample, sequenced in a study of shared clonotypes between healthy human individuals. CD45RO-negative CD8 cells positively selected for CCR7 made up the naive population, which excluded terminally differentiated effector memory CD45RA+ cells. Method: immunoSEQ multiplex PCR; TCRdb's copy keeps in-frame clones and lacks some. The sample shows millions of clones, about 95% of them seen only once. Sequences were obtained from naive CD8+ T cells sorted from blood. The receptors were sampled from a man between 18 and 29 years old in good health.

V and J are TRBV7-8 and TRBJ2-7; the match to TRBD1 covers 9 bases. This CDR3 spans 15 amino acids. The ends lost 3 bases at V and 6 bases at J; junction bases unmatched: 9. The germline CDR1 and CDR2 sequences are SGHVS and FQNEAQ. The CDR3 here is CASSFGQGIWSEQYF. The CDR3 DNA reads TGTGCCAGCAGCTTCGGACAGGGGATTTGGTCCGAGCAGTACTTC.

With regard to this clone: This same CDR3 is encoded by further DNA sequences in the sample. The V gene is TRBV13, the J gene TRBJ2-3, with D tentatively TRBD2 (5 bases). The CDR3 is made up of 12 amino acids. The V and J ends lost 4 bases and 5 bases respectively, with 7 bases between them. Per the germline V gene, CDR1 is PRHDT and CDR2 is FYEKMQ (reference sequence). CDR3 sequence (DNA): TGTGCCAGCAGCTCCCGGGGAGATACGCAGTATTTT. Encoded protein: CASSSRGDTQYF.

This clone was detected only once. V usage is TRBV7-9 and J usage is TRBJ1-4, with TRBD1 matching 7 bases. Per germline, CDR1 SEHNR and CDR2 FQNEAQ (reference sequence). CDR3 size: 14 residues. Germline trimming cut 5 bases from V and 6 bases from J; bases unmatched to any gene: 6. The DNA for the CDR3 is TGTGCCAGCAGCCTACAGGGGCTCCATGAAAAACTGTTTTTT. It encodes CASSLQGLHEKLFF.

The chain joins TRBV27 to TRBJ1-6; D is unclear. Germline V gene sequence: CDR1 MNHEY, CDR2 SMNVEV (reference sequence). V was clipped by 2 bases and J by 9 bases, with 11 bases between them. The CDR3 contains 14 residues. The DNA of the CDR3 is TGTGCCAGCAGTTTACCCTCGATGGGTTCACCCCTCCACTTT. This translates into CASSLPSMGSPLHF.

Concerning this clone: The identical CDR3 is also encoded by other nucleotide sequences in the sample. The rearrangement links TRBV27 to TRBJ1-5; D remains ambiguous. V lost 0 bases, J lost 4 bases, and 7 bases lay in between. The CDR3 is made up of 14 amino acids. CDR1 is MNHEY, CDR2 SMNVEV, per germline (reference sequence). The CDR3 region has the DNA TGTGCCAGCAGTTTATCGTCTATGAATCAGCCCCAGCATTTT. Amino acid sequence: CASSLSSMNQPQHF.

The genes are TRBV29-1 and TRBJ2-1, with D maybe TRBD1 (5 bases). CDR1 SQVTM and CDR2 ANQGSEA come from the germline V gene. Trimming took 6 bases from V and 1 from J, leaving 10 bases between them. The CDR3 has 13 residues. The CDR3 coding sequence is TGCAGCGTCAGGGTAACGTCCTACAATGAGCAGTTCTTC. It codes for CSVRVTSYNEQFF.